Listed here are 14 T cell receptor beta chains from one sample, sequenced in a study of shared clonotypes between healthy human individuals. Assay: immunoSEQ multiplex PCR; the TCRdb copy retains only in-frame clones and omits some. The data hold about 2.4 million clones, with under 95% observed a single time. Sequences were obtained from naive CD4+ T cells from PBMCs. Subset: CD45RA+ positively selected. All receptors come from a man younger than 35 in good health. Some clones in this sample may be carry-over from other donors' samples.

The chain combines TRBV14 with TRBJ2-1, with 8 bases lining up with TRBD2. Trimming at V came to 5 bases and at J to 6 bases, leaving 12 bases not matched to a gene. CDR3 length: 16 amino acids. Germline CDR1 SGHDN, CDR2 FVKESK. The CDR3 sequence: CASSAPGTGGGNEQFF. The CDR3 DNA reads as TGTGCCAGCAGCGCCCCCGGGACGGGAGGGGGCAATGAGCAGTTCTTC. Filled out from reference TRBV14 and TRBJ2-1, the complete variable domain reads EAGVTQFPSHSVIEKGQTVTLRCDPISGHDNLYWYRRVMGKEIKFLLHFVKESKQDESGMPNNRFLAERTGGTYSTLKVQPAELEDSGVYFCASSAPGTGGGNEQFFGPGTRLTVL.

This CDR3 is CASSQALGDVLTF. In DNA form, the CDR3 reads TGCGCCAGCAGCCAAGCTTTAGGCGACGTCCTGACTTTC. V gene TRBV4-3 combines with J gene TRBJ2-6; D remains unclear. The germline V gene encodes CDR1 LGHNA and CDR2 YSLEER. Trimming removed 1 base from V and 11 bases from J, with 9 bases in between. The CDR3 sequence is 13 residues long.

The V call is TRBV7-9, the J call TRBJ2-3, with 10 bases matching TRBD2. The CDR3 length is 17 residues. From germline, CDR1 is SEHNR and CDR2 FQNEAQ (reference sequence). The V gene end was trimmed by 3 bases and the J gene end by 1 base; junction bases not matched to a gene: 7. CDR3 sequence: CASSFSLGTSGTDTQYF. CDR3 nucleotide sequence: TGTGCCAGCAGCTTCTCCCTAGGGACTAGCGGCACAGATACGCAGTATTTT.

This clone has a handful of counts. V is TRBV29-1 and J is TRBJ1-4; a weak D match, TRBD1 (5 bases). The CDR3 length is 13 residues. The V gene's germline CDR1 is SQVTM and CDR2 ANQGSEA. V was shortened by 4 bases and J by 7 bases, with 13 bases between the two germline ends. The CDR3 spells CSVVRAQGEKLFF. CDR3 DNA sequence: TGCAGCGTTGTACGGGCTCAGGGTGAAAAACTGTTTTTT.

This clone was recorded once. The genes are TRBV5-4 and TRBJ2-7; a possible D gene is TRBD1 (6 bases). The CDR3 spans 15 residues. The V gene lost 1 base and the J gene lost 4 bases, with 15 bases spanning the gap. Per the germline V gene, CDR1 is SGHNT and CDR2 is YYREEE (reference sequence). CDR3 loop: CASSLSQGEMYEQYF. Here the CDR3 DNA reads TGTGCCAGCAGCTTGTCACAGGGAGAGATGTACGAGCAGTACTTC.

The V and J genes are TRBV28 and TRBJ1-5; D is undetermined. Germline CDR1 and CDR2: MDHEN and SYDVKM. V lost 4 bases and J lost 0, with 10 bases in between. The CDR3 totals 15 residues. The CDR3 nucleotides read TGTGCCAGCAGTTCTAACATTGTTAGCAATCAGCCCCAGCATTTT. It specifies CASSSNIVSNQPQHF.

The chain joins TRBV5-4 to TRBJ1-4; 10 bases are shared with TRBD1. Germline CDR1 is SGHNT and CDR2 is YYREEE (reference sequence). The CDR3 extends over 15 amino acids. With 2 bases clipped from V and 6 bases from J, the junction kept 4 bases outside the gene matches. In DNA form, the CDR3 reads TGTGCCAGCAGCTTACCGGACAGGGGGGATGAAAAACTGTTTTTT. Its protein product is CASSLPDRGDEKLFF.

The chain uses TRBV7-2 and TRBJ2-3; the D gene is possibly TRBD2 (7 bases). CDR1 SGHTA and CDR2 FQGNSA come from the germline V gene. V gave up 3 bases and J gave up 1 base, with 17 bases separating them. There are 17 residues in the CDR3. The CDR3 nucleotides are TGTGCCAGCAGCTTGGCCTGGGGGGGCCCAGGCACAGATACGCAGTATTTT. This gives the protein CASSLAWGGPGTDTQYF.

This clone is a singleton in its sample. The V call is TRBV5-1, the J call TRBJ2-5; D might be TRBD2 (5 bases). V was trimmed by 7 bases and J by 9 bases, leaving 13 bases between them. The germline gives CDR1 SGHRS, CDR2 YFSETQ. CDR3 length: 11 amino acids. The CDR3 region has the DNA TGCGCCAGCGGACTTCAGGTGGCCCAGTACTTC. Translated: CASGLQVAQYF.

The CDR3: CASSQPQRSNYGYTF. In nucleotides, the CDR3 is TGCGCCAGCAGCCAACCCCAAAGGAGTAACTATGGCTACACCTTC. V gene TRBV4-1 combines with J gene TRBJ1-2; D remains unclear. Germline V gene lookup returns CDR1 MGHRA and CDR2 YSYEKL. CDR3 length equals 15 residues. V gave up 2 bases and J gave up 1 base, with 11 bases separating them.

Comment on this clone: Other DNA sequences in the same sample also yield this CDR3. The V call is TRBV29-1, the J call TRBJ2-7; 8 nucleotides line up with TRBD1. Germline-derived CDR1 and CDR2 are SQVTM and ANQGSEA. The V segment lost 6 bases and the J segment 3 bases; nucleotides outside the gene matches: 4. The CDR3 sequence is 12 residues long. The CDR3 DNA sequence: TGCAGCGTCGGACAGGGAAGCTACGAGCAGTACTTC. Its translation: CSVGQGSYEQYF.

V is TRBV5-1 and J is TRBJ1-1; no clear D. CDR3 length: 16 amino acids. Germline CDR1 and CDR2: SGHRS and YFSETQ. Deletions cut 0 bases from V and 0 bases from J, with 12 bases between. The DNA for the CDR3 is TGCGCCAGCAGCTTGGGACACCACCCCATGAACACTGAAGCTTTCTTT. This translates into CASSLGHHPMNTEAFF.

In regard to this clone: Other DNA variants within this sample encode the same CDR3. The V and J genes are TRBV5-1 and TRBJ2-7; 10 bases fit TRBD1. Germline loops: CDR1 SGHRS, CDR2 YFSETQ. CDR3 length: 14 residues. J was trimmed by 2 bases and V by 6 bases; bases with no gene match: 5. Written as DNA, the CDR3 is TGCGCCAGCACGCCGGGACAGGGGCCCTACGAGCAGTACTTC. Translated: CASTPGQGPYEQYF.

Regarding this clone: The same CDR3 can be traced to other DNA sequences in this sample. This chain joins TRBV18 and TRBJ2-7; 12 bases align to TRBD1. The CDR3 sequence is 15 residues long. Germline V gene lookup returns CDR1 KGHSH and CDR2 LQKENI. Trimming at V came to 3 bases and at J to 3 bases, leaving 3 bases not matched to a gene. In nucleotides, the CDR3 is TGTGCCAGCTCACCCGGGACAGGGGGCGACTACGAGCAGTACTTC. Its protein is CASSPGTGGDYEQYF.